This is a list of T cell receptor beta chains from one sample in a study of a mutant IDH1 vaccine in newly diagnosed glioma. Antigens of these TCRs are unknown. The data were produced by immunoSEQ multiplex PCR, yet TCRdb's version contains in-frame clones alone and is incomplete. The sample consists of 45,000 to 60,000 clones, just under 80% of them appearing once. The sequencing here drew on PBMCs, taken from a glioma patient whose treatment included an IDH1 peptide vaccine. The receptor source for this set is a man aged 50 or older with glioma. CDR3s include the opening cysteine and the closing phenylalanine or tryptophan. Fields, in order: V gene, clone size, J gene, D gene, CDR3 DNA, CDR3 protein. A D gene is named only where the DNA matches it firmly. A clone size is listed for some rows: how often the clone was seen (once, few, many), or a class if it is expanded.

TRBV9	few	TRBJ1-1	NA	TGTGCCAGCAGCGGAGAGACAGCTTTGAACACTGAAGCTTTCTTT	CASSGETALNTEAFF
TRBV2	few	TRBJ1-4	NA	TGTGCCAGCAGTGAAGCGGGGGGCAAGGGTGAAAAACTGTTTTTT	CASSEAGGKGEKLFF
TRBV27	few	TRBJ1-5	TRBD1	TGTGCCAGCAGTTTTAGGACAGGGGGGCTTCAGCCCCAGCATTTT	CASSFRTGGLQPQHF
TRBV6-5	NA	TRBJ1-1	NA	TGTGCCAGCAGTACCCGGAATTGGGCTTTCTTT	CASSTRNWAFF
TRBV6-5	few	TRBJ2-3	NA	TGTGCCACCACCCGGCGGGGCCCCACAGATACGCAGTATTTT	CATTRRGPTDTQYF
TRBV2	NA	TRBJ2-3	NA	TGTGCCAGCAGTGACGGTACGCAGTATTTT	CASSDGTQYF
TRBV18	NA	TRBJ2-7	TRBD2	TGTGCCAGCTCACCTAGCGGGGGGCCGTACGAGCAGTACTTC	CASSPSGGPYEQYF
TRBV28	once	TRBJ1-2	NA	TGTGCCAGCAGTTTAACAACGTCGGACTACACCTTC	CASSLTTSDYTF
TRBV7-9	NA	TRBJ2-7	NA	TGTGCCAGCAGCTCCAGACGGACAGCCGTTCCCTACGAGCAGTACTTC	CASSSRRTAVPYEQYF
TRBV7-2	few	TRBJ1-5	NA	TGTGCCAGTGCCAGGGTGGGGAGCAATCAGCCCCAGCATTTT	CASARVGSNQPQHF
TRBV29-1	NA	TRBJ2-7	TRBD1	TGCAGCGCCGGACAGGGTTCCGAGCAGTACTTC	CSAGQGSEQYF
TRBV9	NA	TRBJ1-5	TRBD1	TGTGCCAGCAGCCCTTTTGGGGACAGGGCAGATCAGCCCCAGCATTTT	CASSPFGDRADQPQHF
TRBV14	NA	TRBJ1-1	NA	TGTGCCAGCAGCCAAGCCCTGAACACTGAAGCTTTCTTT	CASSQALNTEAFF
TRBV4-3	NA	TRBJ1-1	NA	TGCGCCAGCAGCCATCATAACCAGCATAACACTGAAGCTTTCTTT	CASSHHNQHNTEAFF
TRBV5-1	NA	TRBJ2-5	NA	TGCGCCACCTCCAGGGGAGGTAGGCAAGAGACCCAGTACTTC	CATSRGGRQETQYF
TRBV6-5	once	TRBJ2-3	NA	TGTGCCACCACGGGGAGCACAGATACGCAGTATTTT	CATTGSTDTQYF
TRBV19	NA	TRBJ2-3	TRBD2	TGTGCCAGTAGTAGAACCGGGACTAGCGGGGGGGCGGCAGATACGCAGTATTTT	CASSRTGTSGGAADTQYF
TRBV20-1	NA	TRBJ1-4	NA	TGCAGTGCTAGGTCCGTAAAACTGTTTTTT	CSARSVKLFF
TRBV5-1	NA	TRBJ2-7	TRBD1	TGCGCCAGCAGCGGGACAGCCTACGAGCAGTACTTC	CASSGTAYEQYF
TRBV9	NA	TRBJ2-1	TRBD2	TGTGCCAGCAGCGTAGAGAGGGAGGGTGAGCAGTTCTTC	CASSVEREGEQFF
TRBV2	NA	TRBJ1-5	NA	TGTGCCAGCAGTGGCGGGGTCAGCAATCAGCCCCAGCATTTT	CASSGGVSNQPQHF
TRBV7-9	NA	TRBJ1-1	NA	TGTGCCAGCAGCTTAGCCACTGAAGCTTTCTTT	CASSLATEAFF